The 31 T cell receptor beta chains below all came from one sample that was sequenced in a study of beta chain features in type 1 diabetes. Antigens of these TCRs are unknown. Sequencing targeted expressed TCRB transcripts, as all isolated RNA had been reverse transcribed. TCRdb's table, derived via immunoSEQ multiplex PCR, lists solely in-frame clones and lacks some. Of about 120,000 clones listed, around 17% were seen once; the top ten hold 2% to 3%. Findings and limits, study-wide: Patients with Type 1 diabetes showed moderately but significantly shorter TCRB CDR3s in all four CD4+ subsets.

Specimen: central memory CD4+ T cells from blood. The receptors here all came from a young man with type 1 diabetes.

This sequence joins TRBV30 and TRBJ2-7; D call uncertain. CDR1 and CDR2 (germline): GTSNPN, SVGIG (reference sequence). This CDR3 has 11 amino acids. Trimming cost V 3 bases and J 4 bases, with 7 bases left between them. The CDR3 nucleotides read TGTGCCTGGAGGGCGGCGTACGAGCAGTACTTC. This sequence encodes CAWRAAYEQYF.

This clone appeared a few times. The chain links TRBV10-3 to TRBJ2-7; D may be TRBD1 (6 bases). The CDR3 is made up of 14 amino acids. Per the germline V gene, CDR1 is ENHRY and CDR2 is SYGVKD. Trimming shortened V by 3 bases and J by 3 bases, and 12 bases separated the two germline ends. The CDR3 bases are TGTGCCATCAGTGAAACGGACAGTCACTACGAGCAGTACTTC. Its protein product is CAISETDSHYEQYF.

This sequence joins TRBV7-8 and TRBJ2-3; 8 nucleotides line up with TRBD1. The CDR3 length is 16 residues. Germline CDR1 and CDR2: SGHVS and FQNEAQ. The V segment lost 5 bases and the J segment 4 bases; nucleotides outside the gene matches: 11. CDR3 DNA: TGTGCCAGCAGCCCGGTGATCGGACAGGGATCAGATACGCAGTATTTT. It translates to CASSPVIGQGSDTQYF.

The CDR3 bases are TGTGCCAGCAGCTGGACAGGGTTCAGGTCACCCCTCCACTTT. This sequence encodes CASSWTGFRSPLHF. The chain joins TRBV25-1 to TRBJ1-6; 8 nucleotides agree with TRBD1. Germline-derived CDR1 and CDR2 are MGHDK and SYGVNS. This CDR3 comprises 14 residues. The V and J ends lost 6 bases and 10 bases, in that order; junction bases with no gene match: 8.

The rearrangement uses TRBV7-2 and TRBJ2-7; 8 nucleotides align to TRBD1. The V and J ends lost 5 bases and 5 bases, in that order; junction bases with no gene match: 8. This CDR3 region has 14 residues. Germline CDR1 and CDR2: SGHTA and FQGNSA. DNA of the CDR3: TGTGCCAGCAGCGCCCAGGGGGCATCCCACGAGCAGTACTTC. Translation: CASSAQGASHEQYF.

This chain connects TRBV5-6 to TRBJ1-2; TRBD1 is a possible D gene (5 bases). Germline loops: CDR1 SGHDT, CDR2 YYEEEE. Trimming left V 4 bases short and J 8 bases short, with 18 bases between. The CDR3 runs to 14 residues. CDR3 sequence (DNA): TGTGCCAGCAGCGTTGGGACCGCATGGGGAGGCTACACCTTC. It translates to CASSVGTAWGGYTF.

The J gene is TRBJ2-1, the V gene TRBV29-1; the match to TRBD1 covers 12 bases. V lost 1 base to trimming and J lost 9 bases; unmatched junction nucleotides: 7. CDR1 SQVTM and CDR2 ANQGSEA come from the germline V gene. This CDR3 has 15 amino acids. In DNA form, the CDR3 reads TGCAGCGTTGAAGCTCGGGACAGGGGGCGGGTTGAGCAGTTCTTC. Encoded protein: CSVEARDRGRVEQFF.

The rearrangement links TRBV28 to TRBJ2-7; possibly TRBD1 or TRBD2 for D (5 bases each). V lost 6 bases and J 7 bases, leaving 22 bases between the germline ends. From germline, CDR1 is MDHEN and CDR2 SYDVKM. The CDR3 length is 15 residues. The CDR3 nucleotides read TGTGCCAGCAGCTCCGGGGCAGGGCGGGCCCGGGAGCAGTACTTC. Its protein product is CASSSGAGRAREQYF.

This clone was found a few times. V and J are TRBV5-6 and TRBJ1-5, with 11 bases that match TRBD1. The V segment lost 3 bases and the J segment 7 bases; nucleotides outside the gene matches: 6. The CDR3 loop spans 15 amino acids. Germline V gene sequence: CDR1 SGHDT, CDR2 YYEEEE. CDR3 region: CASSYGQGAWQPQHF. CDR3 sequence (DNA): TGTGCCAGCAGCTACGGACAGGGGGCATGGCAGCCCCAGCATTTT.

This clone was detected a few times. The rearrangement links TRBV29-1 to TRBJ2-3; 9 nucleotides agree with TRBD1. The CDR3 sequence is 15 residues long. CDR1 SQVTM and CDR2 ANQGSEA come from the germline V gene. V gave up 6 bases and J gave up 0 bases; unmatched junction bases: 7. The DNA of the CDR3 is TGCAGCGTGGCCGGGACAGGGATAAGCACAGATACGCAGTATTTT. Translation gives CSVAGTGISTDTQYF.

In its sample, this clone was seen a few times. As DNA, the CDR3 is TGTGCCAGCAGCTTTAGACTAGGAAACATTCAGTACTTC. It encodes CASSFRLGNIQYF. The V gene is TRBV7-2, the J gene TRBJ2-4; D perhaps matches TRBD2 (6 bases). Germline V gives CDR1 SGHTA, CDR2 FQGNSA. This CDR3 contains 13 residues. Trimming removed 3 bases at V and 6 bases at J, with 9 bases between.

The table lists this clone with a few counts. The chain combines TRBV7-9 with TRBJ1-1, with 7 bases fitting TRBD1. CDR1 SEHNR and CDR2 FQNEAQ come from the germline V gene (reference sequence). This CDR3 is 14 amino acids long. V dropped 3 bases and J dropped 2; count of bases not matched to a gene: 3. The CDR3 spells CASSFGQANTEAFF. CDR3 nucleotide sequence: TGTGCCAGCAGCTTCGGACAGGCAAACACTGAAGCTTTCTTT. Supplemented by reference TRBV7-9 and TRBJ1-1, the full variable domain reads DTGVSQNPRHKITKRGQNVTFRCDPISEHNRLYWYRQTLGQGPEFLTYFQNEAQLEKSRLLSDRFSAERPKGSFSTLEIQRTEQGDSAMYLCASSFGQANTEAFFGQGTRLTVV.

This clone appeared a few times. The CDR3 loop is CASSWDDQPQHF. The DNA of the CDR3 is TGTGCCAGCAGCTGGGATGACCAGCCCCAGCATTTT. The chain carries TRBV7-9 and TRBJ1-5, with no clear D. The CDR3 totals 12 residues. Trimming cost V 4 bases and J 7 bases, with 8 bases left between them. The germline gives CDR1 SEHNR, CDR2 FQNEAQ (reference sequence). The variable domain in full, completed from reference TRBV7-9 and TRBJ1-5, reads DTGVSQNPRHKITKRGQNVTFRCDPISEHNRLYWYRQTLGQGPEFLTYFQNEAQLEKSRLLSDRFSAERPKGSFSTLEIQRTEQGDSAMYLCASSWDDQPQHFGDGTRLSIL.

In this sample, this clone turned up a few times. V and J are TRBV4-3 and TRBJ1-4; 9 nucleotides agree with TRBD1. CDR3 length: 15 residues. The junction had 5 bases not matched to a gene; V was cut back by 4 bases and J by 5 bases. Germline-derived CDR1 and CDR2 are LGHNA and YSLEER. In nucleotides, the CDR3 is TGCGCCAGCAGCCTTCCGGGACAGGGAAATGAAAAACTGTTTTTT. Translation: CASSLPGQGNEKLFF.

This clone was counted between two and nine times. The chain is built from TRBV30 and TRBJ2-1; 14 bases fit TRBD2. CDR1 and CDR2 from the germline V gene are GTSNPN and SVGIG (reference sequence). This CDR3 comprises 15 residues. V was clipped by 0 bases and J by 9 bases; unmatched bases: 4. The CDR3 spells CAWSVGLAGGSEQFF. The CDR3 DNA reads TGTGCCTGGAGTGTAGGACTAGCGGGGGGAAGTGAGCAGTTCTTC.

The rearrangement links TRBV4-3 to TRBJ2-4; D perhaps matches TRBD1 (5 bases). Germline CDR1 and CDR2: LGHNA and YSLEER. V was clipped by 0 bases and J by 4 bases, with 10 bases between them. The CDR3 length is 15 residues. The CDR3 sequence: CASSQEMTAKNIQYF. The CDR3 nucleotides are TGCGCCAGCAGCCAAGAGATGACAGCTAAAAACATTCAGTACTTC.

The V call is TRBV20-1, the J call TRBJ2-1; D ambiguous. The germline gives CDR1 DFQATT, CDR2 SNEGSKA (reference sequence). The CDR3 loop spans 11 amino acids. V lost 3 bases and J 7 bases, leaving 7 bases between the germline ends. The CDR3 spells CSASSPNEQFF. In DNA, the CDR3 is TGCAGTGCTAGTTCACCGAATGAGCAGTTCTTC.

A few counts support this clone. CDR3 in amino acids: CASSSRPGETQYF. The CDR3 DNA reads TGTGCCAGCAGCTCCCGGCCCGGGGAGACCCAGTACTTC. The chain combines TRBV9 with TRBJ2-5; D gene unclear. Between the trimmed V and J ends, which lost 4 bases and 5 bases, there was a span of 12 bases. The CDR3 runs 13 residues. The germline V gene encodes CDR1 SGDLS and CDR2 YYNGEE. The full variable domain, its missing parts supplied by reference TRBV9 and TRBJ2-5, is DSGVTQTPKHLITATGQRVTLRCSPRSGDLSVYWYQQSLDQGLQFLIQYYNGEERAKGNILERFSAQQFPDLHSELNLSSLELGDSALYFCASSSRPGETQYFGPGTRLLVL.

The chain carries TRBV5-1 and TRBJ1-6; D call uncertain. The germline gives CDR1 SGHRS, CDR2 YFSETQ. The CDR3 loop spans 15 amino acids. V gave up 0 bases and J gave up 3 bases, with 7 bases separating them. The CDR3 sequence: CASSLEVDYNSPLHF. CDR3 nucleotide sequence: TGCGCCAGCAGCTTGGAGGTAGACTATAATTCACCCCTCCACTTT.

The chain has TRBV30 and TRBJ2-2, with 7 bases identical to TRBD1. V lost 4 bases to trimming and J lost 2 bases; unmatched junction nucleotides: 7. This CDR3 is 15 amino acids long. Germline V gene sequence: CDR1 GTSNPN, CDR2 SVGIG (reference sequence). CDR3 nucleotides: TGTGCCTGGACAGGACAGGAGAGAAACACCGGGGAGCTGTTTTTT. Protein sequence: CAWTGQERNTGELFF. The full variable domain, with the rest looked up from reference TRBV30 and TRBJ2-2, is SQTIHQWPATLVQPVGSPLSLECTVEGTSNPNLYWYRQAAGRGLQLLFYSVGIGQISSEVPQNLSASRPQDRQFILSSKKLLLSDSGFYLCAWTGQERNTGELFFGEGSRLTVL.

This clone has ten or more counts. CDR3 sequence reads: CASSYQPGGFADTQYF. The CDR3 bases are TGTGCCAGCAGTTATCAGCCAGGGGGCTTCGCAGATACGCAGTATTTT. The genes are TRBV6-6 and TRBJ2-3; TRBD1 agrees at 8 bases. This CDR3 region has 16 residues. Germline-derived CDR1 and CDR2 are MNHNY and SVGAGI (reference sequence). Germline trimming cut 3 bases from V and 4 bases from J; bases unmatched to any gene: 9.

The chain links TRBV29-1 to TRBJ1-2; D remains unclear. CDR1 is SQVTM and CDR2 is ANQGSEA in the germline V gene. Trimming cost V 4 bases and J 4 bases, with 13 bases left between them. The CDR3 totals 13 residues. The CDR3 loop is CSVVPTPSYGYTF. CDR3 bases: TGCAGCGTTGTCCCCACCCCTAGCTATGGCTACACCTTC.

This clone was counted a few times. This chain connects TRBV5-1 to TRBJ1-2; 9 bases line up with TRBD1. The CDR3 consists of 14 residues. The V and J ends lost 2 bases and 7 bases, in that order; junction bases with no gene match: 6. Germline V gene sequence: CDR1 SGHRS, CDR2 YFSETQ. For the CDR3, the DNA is TGCGCCAGCAGCTTAACAGGGGGCGTAATTGGCTACACCTTC. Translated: CASSLTGGVIGYTF.

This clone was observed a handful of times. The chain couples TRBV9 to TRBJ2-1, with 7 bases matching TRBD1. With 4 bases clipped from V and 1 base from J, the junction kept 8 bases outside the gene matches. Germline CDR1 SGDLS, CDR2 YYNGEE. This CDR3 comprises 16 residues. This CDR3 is CASSRTGVSSYNEQFF. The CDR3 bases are TGTGCCAGCAGCCGAACAGGGGTCTCTTCCTACAATGAGCAGTTCTTC.

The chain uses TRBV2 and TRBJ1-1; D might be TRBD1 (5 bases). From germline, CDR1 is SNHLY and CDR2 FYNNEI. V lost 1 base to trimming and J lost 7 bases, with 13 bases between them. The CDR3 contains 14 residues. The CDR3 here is CASSEVGELNEAFF. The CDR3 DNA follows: TGTGCCAGCAGTGAAGTGGGGGAATTGAATGAAGCTTTCTTT.

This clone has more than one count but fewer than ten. The CDR3 spells CASSLTGPQNQPQHF. The CDR3 DNA follows: TGTGCCAGCAGTCTCACGGGTCCTCAGAATCAGCCCCAGCATTTT. The V call is TRBV6-5, the J call TRBJ1-5; the D is unclear. Trimming took off 5 bases at V and 4 bases at J, with 15 bases between the two ends. Germline CDR1 MNHEY, CDR2 SVGAGI. The CDR3 length is 15 residues.

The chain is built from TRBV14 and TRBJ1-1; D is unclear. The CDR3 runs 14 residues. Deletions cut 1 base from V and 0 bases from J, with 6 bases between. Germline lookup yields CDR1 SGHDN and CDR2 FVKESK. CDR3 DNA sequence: TGTGCCAGCAGCCAAGGGGCTATGAACACTGAAGCTTTCTTT. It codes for CASSQGAMNTEAFF.

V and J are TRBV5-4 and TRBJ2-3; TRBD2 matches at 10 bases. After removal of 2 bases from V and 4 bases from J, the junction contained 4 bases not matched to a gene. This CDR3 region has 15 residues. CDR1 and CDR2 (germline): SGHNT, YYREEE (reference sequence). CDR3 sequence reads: CASSFGTSDPDTQYF. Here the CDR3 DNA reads TGTGCCAGCAGCTTCGGGACTAGCGATCCAGATACGCAGTATTTT.

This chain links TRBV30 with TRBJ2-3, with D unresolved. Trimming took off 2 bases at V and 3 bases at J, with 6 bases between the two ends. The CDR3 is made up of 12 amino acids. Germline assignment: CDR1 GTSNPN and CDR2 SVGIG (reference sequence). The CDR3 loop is CAWSPQTDTQYF. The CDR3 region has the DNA TGTGCCTGGAGTCCCCAAACAGATACGCAGTATTTT.

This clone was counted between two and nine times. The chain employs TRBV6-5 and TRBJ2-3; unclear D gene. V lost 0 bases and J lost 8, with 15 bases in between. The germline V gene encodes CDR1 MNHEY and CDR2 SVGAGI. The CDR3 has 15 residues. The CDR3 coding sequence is TGTGCCAGCAGTTACTCGACCTGGACGCGAGGTACGCAGTATTTT. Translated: CASSYSTWTRGTQYF.

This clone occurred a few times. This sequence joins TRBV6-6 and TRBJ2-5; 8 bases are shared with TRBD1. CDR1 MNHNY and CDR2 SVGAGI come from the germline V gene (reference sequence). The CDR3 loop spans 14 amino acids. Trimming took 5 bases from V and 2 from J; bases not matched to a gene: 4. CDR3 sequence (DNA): TGTGCCAGCAGTCTGGACAGGGTACAAGAGACCCAGTACTTC. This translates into CASSLDRVQETQYF.